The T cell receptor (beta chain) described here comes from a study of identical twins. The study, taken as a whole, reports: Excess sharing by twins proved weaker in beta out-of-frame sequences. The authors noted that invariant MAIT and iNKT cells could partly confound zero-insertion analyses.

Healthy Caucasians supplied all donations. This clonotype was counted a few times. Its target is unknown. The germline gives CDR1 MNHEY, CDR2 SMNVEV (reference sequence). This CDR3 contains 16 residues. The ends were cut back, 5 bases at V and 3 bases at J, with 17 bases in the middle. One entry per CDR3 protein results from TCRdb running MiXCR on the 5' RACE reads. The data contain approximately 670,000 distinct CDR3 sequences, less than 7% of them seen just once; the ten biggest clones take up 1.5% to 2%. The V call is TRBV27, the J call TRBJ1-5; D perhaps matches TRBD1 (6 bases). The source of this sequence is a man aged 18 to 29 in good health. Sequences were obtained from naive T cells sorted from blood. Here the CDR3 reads CASSALPGGPNQPQHF. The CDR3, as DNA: TGTGCCAGCAGTGCCCTCCCCGGGGGCCCCAATCAGCCCCAGCATTTT.